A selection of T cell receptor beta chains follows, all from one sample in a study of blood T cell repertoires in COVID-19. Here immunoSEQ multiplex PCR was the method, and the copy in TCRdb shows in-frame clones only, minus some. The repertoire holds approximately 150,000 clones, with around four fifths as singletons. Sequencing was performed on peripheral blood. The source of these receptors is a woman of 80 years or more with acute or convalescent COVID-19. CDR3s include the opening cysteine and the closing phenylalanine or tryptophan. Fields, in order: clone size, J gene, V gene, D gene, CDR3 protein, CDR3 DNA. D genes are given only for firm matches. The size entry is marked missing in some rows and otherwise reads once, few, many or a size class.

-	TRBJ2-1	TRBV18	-	CASSGGSILSYNEQFF	TGTGCCAGCTCAGGCGGGTCTATACTGTCCTACAATGAGCAGTTCTTC
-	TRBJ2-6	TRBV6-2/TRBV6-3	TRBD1	CASSRDRAGANVLTF	TGTGCCAGCAGCCGCGACAGGGCTGGGGCCAACGTCCTGACTTTC
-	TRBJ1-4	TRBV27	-	CASSSLNEKLFF	TGTGCCAGCAGTTCTCTAAATGAAAAACTGTTTTTT
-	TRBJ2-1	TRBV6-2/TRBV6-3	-	CASSYSRWRDDYNEQFF	TGTGCCAGCAGTTACTCGAGGTGGCGGGATGATTACAATGAGCAGTTCTTC
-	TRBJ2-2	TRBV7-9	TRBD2	CAGGTSGSTGELFF	TGTGCCGGGGGGACTAGCGGGAGCACCGGGGAGCTGTTTTTT
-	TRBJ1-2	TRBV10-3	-	CAISGAGAWGYTF	TGTGCCATCAGTGGAGCGGGGGCGTGGGGCTACACCTTC
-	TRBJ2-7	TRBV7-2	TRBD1	CASSPRRDSQQQYF	TGTGCCAGCAGCCCCCGCCGGGACAGCCAACAGCAGTACTTC
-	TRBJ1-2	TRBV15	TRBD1	CATSRDRVPSYGYTF	TGTGCCACCAGCAGGGACAGGGTCCCTTCCTATGGCTACACCTTC
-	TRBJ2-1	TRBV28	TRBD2	CASRMRGGGYNEQFF	TGTGCCAGCAGAATGAGGGGCGGGGGTTACAATGAGCAGTTCTTC
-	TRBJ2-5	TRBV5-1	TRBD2	CASSPQLAGESETQYF	TGCGCCAGCAGCCCTCAACTAGCGGGAGAGTCAGAGACCCAGTACTTC
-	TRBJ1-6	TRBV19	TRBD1	CASSIGTGRNSPLHF	TGTGCCAGTAGTATTGGGACAGGACGCAATTCACCCCTCCACTTT
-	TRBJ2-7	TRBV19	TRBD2	CASSTPNLAGGSHEQYF	TGTGCCAGTAGTACCCCGAATTTAGCGGGAGGATCCCACGAGCAGTACTTC
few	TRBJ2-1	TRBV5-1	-	CASSLAGRRVGFF	TGCGCCAGCAGCTTGGCCGGTAGGAGGGTAGGGTTCTTC
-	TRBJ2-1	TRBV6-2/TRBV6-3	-	CASSYGSGLVEFF	TGTGCCAGCAGTTACGGCTCGGGGTTAGTTGAGTTCTTC
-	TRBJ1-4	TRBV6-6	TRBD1	CAIQQGATNEKLFF	TGTGCCATTCAACAGGGGGCGACTAATGAAAAACTGTTTTTT
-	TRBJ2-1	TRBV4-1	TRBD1	CASSQYVGTGGPMSSYNEQFF	TGCGCCAGCAGCCAATATGTGGGGACAGGGGGACCTATGAGCTCCTACAATGAGCAGTTCTTC
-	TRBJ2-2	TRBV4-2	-	CASSQEDGGTGELFF	TGTGCCAGCAGCCAAGAGGACGGGGGCACCGGGGAGCTGTTTTTT
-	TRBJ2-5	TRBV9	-	CASSVNSNQETQYF	TGTGCCAGCAGCGTAAACAGCAATCAAGAGACCCAGTACTTC
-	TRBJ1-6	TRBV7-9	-	CASSFWPSYNSPLHF	TGTGCCAGCAGCTTTTGGCCCTCCTATAATTCACCCCTCCACTTT
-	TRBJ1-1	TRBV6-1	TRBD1	CASNEPGGANTEAFF	TGTGCCAGCAATGAACCAGGGGGCGCGAACACTGAAGCTTTCTTT
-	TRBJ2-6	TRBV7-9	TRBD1	CACRDRGSLGGANVLTF	TGTGCCTGCAGGGACAGGGGTTCCTTGGGTGGGGCCAACGTCCTGACTTTC
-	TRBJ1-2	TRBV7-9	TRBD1	CASSLEGQAYGYTF	TGTGCCAGCAGCTTAGAGGGACAGGCCTATGGCTACACCTTC
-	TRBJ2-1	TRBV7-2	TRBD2	CASSLGLAAYNEQFF	TGTGCCAGCAGCTTAGGACTAGCGGCCTACAATGAGCAGTTCTTC
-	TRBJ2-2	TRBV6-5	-	CASSYTTGLDTGELFF	TGTGCCAGCAGTTACACAACAGGGTTGGACACCGGGGAGCTGTTTTTT
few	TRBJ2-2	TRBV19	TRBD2	CASSISGSANTGELFF	TGTGCCAGTAGTATTAGCGGGAGCGCGAACACCGGGGAGCTGTTTTTT
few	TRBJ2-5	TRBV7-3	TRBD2	CASSSRGNSGETQYF	TGTGCCAGCAGCTCTCGAGGGAATAGCGGGGAGACCCAGTACTTC
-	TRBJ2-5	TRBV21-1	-	CASSPRDRGETQYF	TGTGCCAGCAGCCCCCGGGACAGGGGAGAGACCCAGTACTTC
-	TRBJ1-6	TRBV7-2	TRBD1	CASSWDSYNSPLHF	TGTGCCAGCAGCTGGGACAGTTATAATTCACCCCTCCACTTT
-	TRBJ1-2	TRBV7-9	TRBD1	CASSSTGYGYTF	TGTGCCAGCAGCTCGACAGGGTATGGCTACACCTTC
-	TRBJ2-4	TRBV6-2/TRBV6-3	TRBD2	CASSSGGFGAKNIQYF	TGTGCCAGCAGTTCGGGGGGATTTGGGGCCAAAAACATTCAGTACTTC
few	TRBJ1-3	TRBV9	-	CASSVAGRGFSGNTIYF	TGTGCCAGCAGCGTAGCGGGGAGGGGTTTCTCTGGAAACACCATATATTTT
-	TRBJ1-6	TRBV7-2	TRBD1	CASSRSRQGNSYNSPLHF	TGTGCCAGCAGCCGTAGTCGACAGGGTAACTCCTATAATTCACCCCTCCACTTT
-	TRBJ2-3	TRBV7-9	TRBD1	CASSLGIGQGVSDTQYF	TGTGCCAGCAGCTTAGGTATCGGACAGGGGGTGTCAGATACGCAGTATTTT
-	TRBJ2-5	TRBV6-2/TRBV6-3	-	CASSYTRGTQYF	TGTGCCAGCAGTTACACGCGAGGGACCCAGTACTTC
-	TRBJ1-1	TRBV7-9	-	CASTLGGQTEAFF	TGTGCCAGCACCCTGGGGGGGCAGACTGAAGCTTTCTTT
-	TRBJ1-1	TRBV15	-	CATSRDRAVAEAFF	TGTGCCACCAGCAGAGACAGGGCAGTAGCTGAAGCTTTCTTT
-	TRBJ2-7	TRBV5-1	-	CASSLTGPPTYEQYF	TGCGCCAGCAGCCTAACAGGGCCACCTACCTACGAGCAGTACTTC
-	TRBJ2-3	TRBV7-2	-	CASSATALVDTQYF	TGTGCCAGCAGCGCCACCGCCCTAGTAGATACGCAGTATTTT
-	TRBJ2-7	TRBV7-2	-	CASSSDIPPYEQYF	TGTGCCAGCAGCTCTGACATACCCCCCTACGAGCAGTACTTC
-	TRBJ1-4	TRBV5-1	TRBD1	CASRQGATAEKLFF	TGCGCCAGCAGACAGGGGGCAACGGCTGAAAAACTGTTTTTT
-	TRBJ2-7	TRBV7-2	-	CASSLAGASTYEQYF	TGTGCCAGCAGCCTGGCGGGGGCGTCAACCTACGAGCAGTACTTC
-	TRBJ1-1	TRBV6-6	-	CASNQVNTEAFF	TGTGCCAGCAACCAGGTGAACACTGAAGCTTTCTTT
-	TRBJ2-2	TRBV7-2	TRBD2	CASSPGLAATGELFF	TGTGCCAGCAGCCCCGGACTAGCGGCCACCGGGGAGCTGTTTTTT
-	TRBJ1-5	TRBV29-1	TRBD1	CSVGTGDQPQHF	TGCAGCGTTGGGACAGGGGATCAGCCCCAGCATTTT
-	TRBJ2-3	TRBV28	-	CAITGGDTQYF	TGTGCCATCACGGGCGGGGATACGCAGTATTTT
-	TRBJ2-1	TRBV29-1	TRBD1	CSASRGDSLYNEQFF	TGCAGCGCCAGCCGAGGGGACAGCCTATACAATGAGCAGTTCTTC
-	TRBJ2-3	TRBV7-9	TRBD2	CASSPPGGLTDTQYF	TGTGCCAGCAGCCCCCCGGGGGGGCTCACAGATACGCAGTATTTT
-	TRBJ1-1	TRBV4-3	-	CASSQVRAGMNTEAFF	TGCGCCAGCAGCCAAGTACGGGCAGGGATGAACACTGAAGCTTTCTTT
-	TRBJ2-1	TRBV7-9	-	CASSVSGSNEQFF	TGTGCCAGCAGCGTCTCGGGGAGTAATGAGCAGTTCTTC
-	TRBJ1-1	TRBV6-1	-	CASSEYSRRQLNTEAFF	TGTGCCAGCAGTGAATACTCTCGGCGACAGCTGAACACTGAAGCTTTCTTT
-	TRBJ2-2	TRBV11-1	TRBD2	CASSKRTSAAGELFF	TGTGCCAGCAGCAAGAGGACTAGCGCCGCCGGGGAGCTGTTTTTT
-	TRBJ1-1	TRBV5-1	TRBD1	CASSLVTGGGGTEAFF	TGCGCCAGCAGCTTGGTAACAGGGGGTGGAGGCACTGAAGCTTTCTTT